One and the same sample provided the 6 T cell receptor beta chains below, sequenced in a study of OX40 agonist ivuxolimab in advanced cancers. Using immunoSEQ multiplex PCR, the repertoire was profiled, and TCRdb retains in-frame clones only, with some absent. The sample contains fewer than 100,000 clones, around 85% of which appear only once. This specimen was CD4+ or CD8+ T cells sorted from blood, taken in a trial of the OX40 agonist ivuxolimab. The receptors stem from an adult with an advanced solid tumor such as melanoma, head and neck, liver or kidney cancer.

This clone came up once. This chain uses TRBV6-5 with TRBJ1-4; D may be TRBD1 (5 bases). The CDR3 spans 15 residues. Germline lookup yields CDR1 MNHEY and CDR2 SVGAGI. V was trimmed by 5 bases and J by 2 bases, leaving 12 bases between them. The CDR3 protein is CASSLDRSTNEKLFF. The CDR3 bases are TGTGCCAGCAGTCTAGACAGATCTACTAATGAAAAACTGTTTTTT.

This clone was seen just once. V usage is TRBV19 and J usage is TRBJ2-2, with 7 nucleotides matching TRBD1. The CDR3 contains 14 residues. The V gene end was trimmed by 5 bases and the J gene end by 6 bases; junction bases not matched to a gene: 6. Germline V lookup: CDR1 LNHDA, CDR2 SQIVND (reference sequence). The DNA for the CDR3 is TGTGCCAGTAGTCAGGGGACAGCCCCCGGGGAGCTGTTTTTT. Translation gives CASSQGTAPGELFF.

The V and J genes are TRBV7-2 and TRBJ2-7, with 7 bases matching TRBD1. The junction had 5 bases not matched to a gene; V was cut back by 1 base and J by 2 bases. From germline, CDR1 is SGHTA and CDR2 FQGNSA. This CDR3 comprises 15 residues. CDR3 sequence reads: CASSLGTGRAYEQYF. For the CDR3, the DNA is TGTGCCAGCAGCTTAGGGACAGGCCGAGCCTACGAGCAGTACTTC. Supplemented by reference TRBV7-2 and TRBJ2-7, the full variable domain reads GAGVSQSPSNKVTEKGKDVELRCDPISGHTALYWYRQSLGQGLEFLIYFQGNSAPDKSGLPSDRFSAERTGGSVSTLTIQRTQQEDSAVYLCASSLGTGRAYEQYFGPGTRLTVT.

The V gene is TRBV9, the J gene TRBJ2-7, with TRBD1 matching over 12 bases. The trim removed 3 bases at V and 3 bases at J, leaving 4 bases unmatched. There are 15 residues in the CDR3. The V gene's germline CDR1 is SGDLS and CDR2 YYNGEE. CDR3 in DNA: TGTGCCAGCAGCGCCGGGACAGGGGGCTTCTACGAGCAGTACTTC. Its protein product is CASSAGTGGFYEQYF.

The CDR3 DNA sequence: TGTGCCAGCAGATTCACTAGCGGGAAAAACATTCAGTACTTC. Amino acid sequence: CASRFTSGKNIQYF. The gene calls are TRBV2 and TRBJ2-4; 9 bases agree with TRBD2. CDR3 length: 14 amino acids. V dropped 6 bases and J dropped 4; count of bases not matched to a gene: 4. Germline V gene data show CDR1 as SNHLY and CDR2 as FYNNEI. Combining the CDR3 with reference TRBV2 and TRBJ2-4 gives the whole variable domain EPEVTQTPSHQVTQMGQEVILRCVPISNHLYFYWYRQILGQKVEFLVSFYNNEISEKSEIFDDQFSVERPDGSNFTLKIRSTKLEDSAMYFCASRFTSGKNIQYFGAGTRLSVL.

The gene calls are TRBV5-5 and TRBJ1-2; D is unclear. Per germline, CDR1 SGHKS and CDR2 YYEKEE (reference sequence). V was trimmed by 1 base and J by 0 bases, leaving 10 bases between them. This CDR3 is built from 15 residues. CDR3 region: CASSLSGKSNYGYTF. For the CDR3, the DNA is TGTGCCAGCAGCTTGTCCGGCAAATCTAACTATGGCTACACCTTC.